This T cell receptor (beta chain) stems from a study of persistence of HIV-infected CD4 T cells. The immunoSEQ assay was version 4, run in survey mode. Some clones are missing from TCRdb's copy, which holds only in-frame ones; the method was immunoSEQ multiplex PCR. The sample carries 25,000 to 35,000 clones, less than 75% recorded once. Notes on this clone: Antigen unknown.

Findings and limits, study-wide: CMV- and Gag-responding cells had lower TCRbeta richness than CD3/CD28-responding cells. Degenerate expanded CDR3beta sequences were enriched among CMV- and Gag-responding cells.

Trimming at V came to 5 bases and at J to 4 bases, leaving 6 bases not matched to a gene. There are 15 residues in the CDR3. Germline V gives CDR1 SGHVS, CDR2 FQNEAQ. The stimulus was an HIV-1 Gag 15-mer peptide pool, approximately 0.93 ug/peptide/mL. CD4+ T cells upregulating both CD40 ligand and CD69 were sorted as responding cells. Undetectable plasma HIV-1 RNA below 50 copies/mL lasted at least 4 years. PBMCs were depleted of CD8+ T cells before stimulation. The rearrangement links TRBV7-8 to TRBJ1-2; TRBD1 matches at 11 bases. The TCR comes from an adult man with HIV who was CMV-seropositive. The sequencing here drew on CD4+ T cells sorted from PBMCs after roughly 20-hour stimulation, taken from a patient who received antiretroviral therapy. CDR3 in DNA: TGTGCCAGCAGCCAAGGACAGGGGGCCGGCTATGGCTACACCTTC. Amino acid sequence: CASSQGQGAGYGYTF.